What follows describes a single T cell receptor beta chain. The antigen is not known. The sample comes from a study of ipilimumab plus nivolumab after autologous stem cell transplantation. Study overall: Typical patient got 5 ipilimumab doses and 7 or 8 nivolumab doses (median). Study results and caveats: Authors suggest TCR repertoire, Treg phenotype and gut microbiota support further study.

Starting 14 to 28 days after autologous transplant, ipilimumab 1 mg/kg was given. Patients received nivolumab 3 mg/kg at weeks 1, 4, 7, 10, then fortnightly to week 26. Using immunoSEQ multiplex PCR, the repertoire was profiled, and TCRdb retains in-frame clones only, with some absent. The table lists about 43,000 clones, roughly 90% of them singletons. The material was PBMCs, obtained in a trial of ipilimumab plus nivolumab as post-transplant consolidation. The origin of this receptor is a male donor with multiple myeloma.

The CDR3 nucleotides are TGTGCCAGCAGCGCGGCCGGGACCGATGCTTCACCCCTCCACTTT. It translates to CASSAAGTDASPLHF. The chain carries TRBV9 and TRBJ1-6; D possibly corresponds to TRBD1 (5 bases). This CDR3 has 15 residues. Trimming shortened V by 3 bases and J by 9 bases, and 16 bases separated the two germline ends. Germline CDR1 reads SGDLS; CDR2 reads YYNGEE. Combining the CDR3 with reference TRBV9 and TRBJ1-6 gives the whole variable domain DSGVTQTPKHLITATGQRVTLRCSPRSGDLSVYWYQQSLDQGLQFLIQYYNGEERAKGNILERFSAQQFPDLHSELNLSSLELGDSALYFCASSAAGTDASPLHFGNGTRLTVT.